Given below is one T cell receptor beta chain in context. Its antigen is unknown. Per the authors' pipeline: Filtering was not the same, since immunoSEQ gave junction-only sequences without quality scores. Libraries were prepared by immunoSEQ multiplex PCR; TCRdb keeps only in-frame clonotypes and omits some of them. V and J calls and clone size come straight from that table; D and trimming were deduced from the DNA. The table lists some 2.1 million clones, 85% to 95% of them singletons, with 1.1% in the top ten. The CDR3 has 13 residues. V shed 4 bases and J shed 3 bases, with 12 bases lying between them. In germline, CDR1 is GTSNPN, CDR2 SVGIG (reference sequence). This sample was included in a study of shared clonotypes between healthy human individuals. Study results and caveats: The study generally estimated greater richness for naive than memory subsets.

Naive CD8 isolation took CD45RO-negative cells positively selected for CCR7 and excluded terminally differentiated effector memory CD45RA+ cells. This receptor was identified in a man aged 18 to 30 in good health. V gene TRBV30 combines with J gene TRBJ1-1; weak D call: TRBD1 (5 bases). Input material: naive CD8+ T cells sorted from blood. The chain's CDR3 is CAWTPGQDTEAFF. CDR3 DNA: TGTGCCTGGACCCCAGGGCAAGACACTGAAGCTTTCTTT.